The present entry profiles one TCR beta chain with its context. Its antigen is unidentified. This CDR3 is also generated by other DNA sequences in the sample. The protocol was immunoSEQ multiplex PCR, while the TCRdb copy is restricted to in-frame clones and leaves out a portion. The table includes roughly 2.2 million clones, approximately 90% detected once. Trimming removed 3 bases at V and 4 bases at J, with 12 bases between. This CDR3 has 14 amino acids. Germline values: CDR1 MDHEN, CDR2 SYDVKM. This entry belongs to a study of shared clonotypes between healthy human individuals. In the study overall: The study used three CD4 naive, three CD4 memory, two CD8 naive and one CD8 memory plate per donor. General study points: Around 5.4% of naive CD4 clonotypes were common to a few donors.

The healthy adult donors were HIV-negative and reported no recent acute infections or vaccinations. The TCR was taken from a man aged 18 to 29 in good health. Some clones in this sample may be carry-over from other donors' samples. Input material: naive CD4+ T cells from PBMCs. Documented subset: CD45RA+ positively selected. The chain has TRBV28 and TRBJ1-2; possible D gene TRBD1, 6 bases. CDR3 DNA sequence: TGTGCCAGCAGTTTCTCGGGGGCGGGCTATGGCTACACCTTC. It yields the protein CASSFSGAGYGYTF.